The following is a T cell receptor (beta chain) sequence with its context. It has no known antigen specificity. Per-base quality was not reported, and no clone a single base away is much larger than it. The library was prepared using 5' RACE. For sequencing, an Illumina HiSeq 2000 was employed. A universal primer binding site was introduced by template switching, and a unique molecular identifier was present in the final cDNA, enabling accurate counting of TCR cDNA molecules. Specific primers in the conserved constant-segment region were used to synthesize first-strand cDNA for the TCR alpha and beta chains. To control for contamination, every cDNA library carried two barcodes: a SMART-Mk sample barcode plus Illumina barcodes. TruSeq adapter sequences along with Illumina sample barcodes were introduced in two successive PCR steps. Sequencing of the TCR alpha and beta cDNA libraries was done on the Illumina HiSeq platform using custom primers. From the authors' description of their analysis: Unique molecular identifiers were extracted from raw reads with MiGEC, and CDR3 positions were determined with MiXCR. Recombination models were inferred per individual with the repgenHMM and IGoR tools using an EM algorithm. The analysis of shared clonotypes was done with the tcR package in R, with sharing normalized by the product of cloneset sizes. Out-of-frame nonproductive sequences were analyzed to study raw recombination free of thymic and clonal selection effects. In-frame beta chains were kept once TCRdb had trimmed the public reads at Q25 with fastp and called clones with MiXCR. One record per CDR3 amino acid sequence lists the most common genes and DNA. TCRdb, not the original authors, processed these V and J calls. The sample table contains fewer than 500,000 distinct CDR3 sequences; only one count was recorded for roughly an eighth of them. The ten largest account for approximately 0.9% of the sample.

Every donor in the study was a healthy Caucasian. Three pairs of female monozygotic twins, all aged roughly 18 to 29 years, were included in the twin cohort. CD4+ and CD8+ T cell populations were isolated with positive isolation kits from Invitrogen. Including the terminal cysteine and phenylalanine, the CDR3 comprises 11 residues. The entry retains the CDR3 DNA only, 33 bases that are in frame from base 1. Trimming costs V 6 bases and J 5 bases, and their ends lie 7 bases apart. This sample was included in a study of identical twins (dated by TCRdb to about 2016). Some background on the complete study: To test whether fetal clonotypes persist, this study deep-sequenced TCR alpha and beta repertoires from monozygotic twins, from unrelated adults of various ages, and from cord blood. To rule out contamination, replicate twin experiments were performed at different times with different library preparation protocols. Overall study outcomes, separate from this receptor: Compared with coincidental sharing between unrelated individuals, out-of-frame TCR alpha sequences shared between twins showed an excess of sequences with low generation probability. Recombination models systematically underestimated out-of-frame TCR alpha sharing in monozygotic twins but agreed with sharing between unrelated individuals. Because the same donors could not be followed over many years, conclusions were based on cross-sectional statistical analysis. The excess sharing between twins in beta out-of-frame sequences was weaker because fewer shared sequences reduced the signal-to-noise ratio. Abundant cord blood beta clonotypes carried fewer insertions; young adult naive repertoires showed a weaker similar trend, while memory repertoires showed none. Invariant T cells such as MAIT and iNKT could partly confound zero-insertion analyses, though diverse VJ usage argued against this for most clonotypes.

The same data also contributed to another study, on yellow fever vaccine responses in identical twins. As the second study states: According to the authors, in identical twins the way T cells responded to vaccination appeared partly convergent and partly personalized. Focusing on identical twins, the study followed the T cell clones that responded to the vaccine, and did so with precision.

The sample comprised CD4+ T cells sorted from blood. The TCR originated in a woman in her late teens or twenties in good health. The sequence is built from TRBV12-3 or TRBV12-4 and TRBJ2-5; there is no confident call for the D gene. CDR3 sequence: CASRQHETQYF. At the DNA level, the sequence is TGTGCCAGCAGACAACATGAGACCCAGTACTTC.